This passage covers 3 T cell receptor beta chains from one sample sequenced in a study of blood T cell repertoires in COVID-19. Data came from immunoSEQ multiplex PCR; TCRdb stores just in-frame clones and leaves some out. The profile shows hundreds of thousands of clones, over 80% of them singletons. Sequencing was performed on peripheral blood. The receptors derive from a woman aged 70-85 years with COVID-19, enrolled during active disease.

This chain links TRBV7-2 with TRBJ1-1; the D is unclear. There are 13 residues in the CDR3. V was shortened by 4 bases and J by 8 bases, with 14 bases between the two germline ends. Germline V gene sequence: CDR1 SGHTA, CDR2 FQGNSA. The CDR3: CASSSGPGREAFF. CDR3 DNA: TGTGCCAGCAGCTCCGGACCCGGGAGGGAAGCTTTCTTT.

With respect to this clone: Additional DNA sequences in this sample encode the identical CDR3. The chain couples TRBV11-3 to TRBJ1-2, with D possibly matching TRBD1 (5 bases). Germline assignment: CDR1 SGHNT and CDR2 YENEEA. With 5 bases removed from V and 6 bases from J, the gap between germline ends came to 10 bases. The CDR3 length is 12 residues. Here the CDR3 DNA reads TGTGCCAGCAGCCTGTCGGGGGATGGCTACACCTTC. As protein: CASSLSGDGYTF.

The chain employs TRBV7-2 and TRBJ1-6; TRBD1 matches at 8 bases. The CDR3 sequence is 16 residues long. Germline assignment: CDR1 SGHTA and CDR2 FQGNSA. The V and J ends lost 5 bases and 5 bases, in that order; junction bases with no gene match: 8. The CDR3 loop reads CASSIHTGGNNSPLHF. As DNA, the CDR3 is TGTGCCAGCAGCATACATACAGGGGGTAATAATTCACCCCTCCACTTT.